This TCR beta chain emerged from a study of metastatic and nonmetastatic thyroid tumors. Study details: Both malignant and benign thyroid patients supplied peripheral blood and tumor or nodule tissue samples, across which the repertoires of these patients were then compared. Study-wide results and caveats: As reported, TCR beta diversity in blood and tumor was significantly higher in malignant thyroid tumors than in benign nodules.

Methods used by the authors: In papillary thyroid cancer, a distant-metastasis classifier was built using CDR3 differences across clinicopathological groups. Through MiXCR, TCRdb re-clonotyped the PCR reads. The V and J calls come from TCRdb's annotation, not from the publication. The sample includes about 70,000 clones, around 20% seen only once; the top ten take around 13%. This clone was seen repeatedly, ten times or more. Its antigen is still unknown. Each patient went into thyroid surgery without having received any treatment. Sample: blood. This clonotype was sampled from a female donor with papillary thyroid cancer or a benign thyroid nodule (not recorded which). Some clones in this sample may be carry-over from other donors' samples.

The CDR3: CASSGSGSKETQYF. The DNA for the CDR3 is TGTGCCAGCAGCGGTAGCGGGAGTAAGGAGACCCAGTACTTC. The chain couples TRBV7-9 to TRBJ2-5, with 9 bases matching TRBD2. The CDR3 covers 14 residues. Looked up from germline, CDR1 is SEHNR and CDR2 is FQNEAQ (reference sequence). The ends lost 5 bases at V and 5 bases at J; junction bases unmatched: 6.